The next 22 T cell receptor beta chains were all read from a single sample in a study of blood T cell repertoires in COVID-19. The data were produced by immunoSEQ multiplex PCR, yet TCRdb's version contains in-frame clones alone and is incomplete. The table lists approximately 60,000 clones, approximately 80% of them singletons. The sequenced material came from peripheral blood. The source is a woman aged 80 or over with active or convalescent COVID-19.

The J gene is TRBJ1-1, the V gene TRBV7-8; 8 bases map to TRBD1. This CDR3 comprises 15 residues. The trim removed 5 bases at V and 4 bases at J, leaving 9 bases unmatched. In germline, CDR1 is SGHVS, CDR2 FQNEAQ. For the CDR3, the DNA is TGTGCCAGCAGCCCCCTAGGGACAGGTCGCACTGAAGCTTTCTTT. Translating gives CASSPLGTGRTEAFF. Variable domain in full (rest from reference TRBV7-8 and TRBJ1-1): GAGVSQSPRYKVAKRGQDVALRCDPISGHVSLFWYQQALGQGPEFLTYFQNEAQLDKSGLPSDRFFAERPEGSVSTLKIQRTQQEDSAVYLCASSPLGTGRTEAFFGQGTRLTVV.

The chain couples TRBV19 to TRBJ1-1; D unresolved. The V end lost 7 bases, the J end lost 0 bases, and 12 bases lay between the germline ends. CDR1 and CDR2 (germline): LNHDA, SQIVND (reference sequence). The CDR3 is 14 amino acids. Here the CDR3 reads CASIPEGLNTEAFF. Written as DNA, the CDR3 is TGTGCCAGTATTCCGGAGGGCTTGAACACTGAAGCTTTCTTT.

The count of this clone is one. This chain joins TRBV5-1 and TRBJ1-1; 9 nucleotides agree with TRBD1. The CDR3 is 14 residues long. The junction had 4 bases not matched to a gene; V was cut back by 3 bases and J by 4 bases. Germline V gene lookup returns CDR1 SGHRS and CDR2 YFSETQ. The CDR3 bases are TGCGCCAGCAGCTACACGACAGGGGGCACTGAAGCTTTCTTT. Amino acid sequence: CASSYTTGGTEAFF.

J is TRBJ2-1 and V is TRBV20-1; 9 positions match TRBD2. Germline lookup yields CDR1 DFQATT and CDR2 SNEGSKA (reference sequence). This CDR3 contains 15 residues. The ends lost 3 bases at V and 4 bases at J; junction bases unmatched: 7. This CDR3 is CSASWASGAYNEQFF. CDR3 bases: TGCAGTGCTAGTTGGGCTAGCGGGGCGTACAATGAGCAGTTCTTC.

Comment on this clone: At one of its ends the junction is not consistent with the germline gene, which may arise from a read error. The chain links TRBV7-7 to TRBJ1-5; D gene uncertain. There are 13 residues in the CDR3. Germline-derived CDR1 and CDR2 are SSHAT and FNYEAQ (reference sequence). CDR3: CASSLAQNQPQHF. Here the CDR3 DNA reads TGTGCTAGCAGCTTAGCCCAGAATCAGCCCCAGCATTTT.

This chain links TRBV4-2 with TRBJ2-5; 10 bases fit TRBD1. V was clipped by 1 base and J by 5 bases; unmatched bases: 7. Germline V CDR1 and CDR2: LGHNA, YNFKEQ. This CDR3 contains 16 residues. This CDR3 is CASSQVWTGGGETQYF. Written as DNA, the CDR3 is TGTGCCAGCAGCCAAGTCTGGACAGGGGGAGGGGAGACCCAGTACTTC.

The gene calls are TRBV7-3 and TRBJ1-3; perhaps TRBD1 as D (6 bases). V shed 2 bases and J shed 3 bases, with 11 bases lying between them. The CDR3 spans 15 residues. CDR1 SGHTA and CDR2 FQGTGA come from the germline V gene. In DNA form, the CDR3 reads TGTGCCAGCAGCTTATGGGCAGGGGATGGAAACACCATATATTTT. This translates into CASSLWAGDGNTIYF.

This clone was counted a single time. The J gene is TRBJ1-4, the V gene TRBV30; D possibly corresponds to TRBD1 (5 bases). CDR1 and CDR2 (germline): GTSNPN, SVGIG (reference sequence). CDR3 length: 12 amino acids. V was trimmed by 8 bases and J by 7 bases, leaving 14 bases between them. CDR3 sequence (DNA): TGTGCCAATAAGGGACTCTCTGAAAAACTGTTTTTT. It specifies CANKGLSEKLFF.

The chain links TRBV5-1 to TRBJ2-5; 8 bases fit TRBD1. After removal of 0 bases from V and 5 bases from J, the junction contained 3 bases not matched to a gene. The germline V gene encodes CDR1 SGHRS and CDR2 YFSETQ. CDR3 length: 14 amino acids. CDR3 region: CASSLGTGLETQYF. CDR3 DNA: TGCGCCAGCAGCTTGGGGACAGGGTTGGAGACCCAGTACTTC.

This clone was detected once. The chain employs TRBV9 and TRBJ2-1; D perhaps matches TRBD1 (6 bases). CDR1 is SGDLS, CDR2 YYNGEE, per germline. With 6 bases removed from V and 8 bases from J, the gap between germline ends came to 15 bases. The CDR3 totals 13 residues. The CDR3: CASNPQGWDEQFF. CDR3 DNA sequence: TGTGCCAGCAACCCACAGGGTTGGGATGAGCAGTTCTTC.

The gene calls are TRBV27 and TRBJ2-7, with 9 bases fitting TRBD1. This CDR3 has 16 residues. With 3 bases clipped from V and 4 bases from J, the junction kept 10 bases outside the gene matches. Germline CDR1 and CDR2: MNHEY and SMNVEV (reference sequence). The CDR3 sequence is CASSLTPTGGVYEQYF. CDR3 nucleotide sequence: TGTGCCAGCAGTTTGACCCCCACAGGGGGCGTGTACGAGCAGTACTTC.

J is TRBJ2-3 and V is TRBV20-1; D not certain. CDR3 length: 11 residues. With 5 bases removed from V and 6 bases from J, the gap between germline ends came to 9 bases. The germline CDR1 and CDR2 sequences are DFQATT and SNEGSKA (reference sequence). CDR3 protein: CSALLGDTQYF. CDR3 DNA: TGCAGTGCTCTCCTAGGCGATACGCAGTATTTT.

This sequence joins TRBV20-1 and TRBJ1-2, with D unclear. The CDR3 runs 10 residues. Trimming pared 6 bases from V and 10 bases from J, leaving 12 bases between. Germline lookup yields CDR1 DFQATT and CDR2 SNEGSKA (reference sequence). Here the CDR3 reads CSAALESYTF. CDR3 sequence (DNA): TGCAGTGCAGCACTAGAGTCCTACACCTTC.

V is TRBV5-1 and J is TRBJ1-2; 8 bases match TRBD1. CDR1 and CDR2 (germline): SGHRS, YFSETQ. V was clipped by 4 bases and J by 4 bases; unmatched bases: 6. The CDR3 covers 14 residues. CDR3 sequence reads: CASSQGQAAYGYTF. Here the CDR3 DNA reads TGCGCCAGCAGCCAGGGACAGGCAGCCTATGGCTACACCTTC.

The chain employs TRBV20-1 and TRBJ2-3, with 9 positions matching TRBD2. Trimming cost V 3 bases and J 1 base; bases outside gene matches: 5. The CDR3 is made up of 15 amino acids. The V gene's germline CDR1 is DFQATT and CDR2 SNEGSKA (reference sequence). CDR3 region: CSASGAGGGTDTQYF. The CDR3 DNA reads TGCAGTGCTAGTGGAGCGGGGGGAGGCACAGATACGCAGTATTTT.

The rearrangement joins TRBV7-9 to TRBJ2-5; weak D call: TRBD2 (6 bases). The CDR3 extends over 18 amino acids. Per germline, CDR1 SEHNR and CDR2 FQNEAQ (reference sequence). V was cut by 7 bases and J by 0 bases, with 24 bases left in between. Here the CDR3 reads CASTAGRTTLRDQETQYF. CDR3 nucleotides: TGTGCCAGCACCGCAGGACGGACTACCCTCAGAGACCAAGAGACCCAGTACTTC. The whole variable domain, remainder taken from reference TRBV7-9 and TRBJ2-5, is DTGVSQNPRHKITKRGQNVTFRCDPISEHNRLYWYRQTLGQGPEFLTYFQNEAQLEKSRLLSDRFSAERPKGSFSTLEIQRTEQGDSAMYLCASTAGRTTLRDQETQYFGPGTRLLVL.

This clone was recorded a few times. This chain joins TRBV6-5 and TRBJ1-1; D ambiguous. V was cut by 7 bases and J by 1 base, with 10 bases left in between. The CDR3 consists of 13 residues. Germline V gives CDR1 MNHEY, CDR2 SVGAGI. For the CDR3, the DNA is TGTGCCAGCAAGCGAGGCGAGAACACTGAAGCTTTCTTT. Translation gives CASKRGENTEAFF.

The chain links TRBV6-5 to TRBJ1-1, with D maybe TRBD1 (5 bases). The CDR3 runs 11 residues. The germline CDR1 and CDR2 sequences are MNHEY and SVGAGI. V lost 7 bases and J 6 bases, leaving 9 bases between the germline ends. The CDR3 DNA sequence: TGTGCCAGCACCCCGGGGGCTGAAGCTTTCTTT. It yields the protein CASTPGAEAFF.

The chain recombines TRBV10-3 with TRBJ1-2, with unresolved D. The CDR3 has 13 residues. Trimming removed 2 bases from V and 3 bases from J, with 7 bases in between. Germline assignment: CDR1 ENHRY and CDR2 SYGVKD. In DNA form, the CDR3 reads TGTGCCATCAGTGAGGTTACAGACTATGGCTACACCTTC. Protein sequence: CAISEVTDYGYTF.

The genes are TRBV18 and TRBJ1-1, with D tentatively TRBD1 (6 bases). The CDR3 has 14 residues. V shed 3 bases and J shed 1 base, with 9 bases lying between them. Germline V lookup: CDR1 KGHSH, CDR2 LQKENI. Here the CDR3 reads CASSPGQSNTEAFF. CDR3 coding DNA: TGTGCCAGCTCACCCGGACAGTCGAACACTGAAGCTTTCTTT.

The chain has TRBV20-1 and TRBJ1-1; D call uncertain. The V and J ends lost 3 bases and 3 bases respectively, with 5 bases between them. The length of the CDR3 is 11 residues. Germline-derived CDR1 and CDR2 are DFQATT and SNEGSKA (reference sequence). In nucleotides, the CDR3 is TGCAGTGCTAGTAGCTACACTGAAGCTTTCTTT. Encoded protein: CSASSYTEAFF.

This rearrangement joins TRBV6-5 to TRBJ1-2; D unclear. The CDR3 sequence is 13 residues long. Germline V gives CDR1 MNHEY, CDR2 SVGAGI. V was shortened by 2 bases and J by 8 bases, with 12 bases between the two germline ends. CDR3 nucleotides: TGTGCCAGCAGTTACACCGCCAGTATCGGCTACACCTTC. Amino acids: CASSYTASIGYTF.